What follows are 15 T cell receptor beta chains derived from one specimen sequenced in a study of identical twins. TCRdb re-analysed the 5' RACE reads in MiXCR, keeping a single row per CDR3 protein. The data show under 250,000 distinct CDR3 sequences, with approximately 9% seen just once and 5.1% held by the top ten. Specimen: memory (CD45RO+) T cells sorted from blood. Receptor source: a woman between 18 and 29 years old in good health.

A few counts support this clonotype. This chain connects TRBV7-9 to TRBJ1-1; TRBD1 aligns across 8 bases. The CDR3 is 14 amino acids. Trimming cost V 4 bases and J 4 bases; bases outside gene matches: 5. Germline assignment: CDR1 SEHNR and CDR2 FQNEAQ (reference sequence). CDR3 loop: CASSYRQGSTEAFF. CDR3 nucleotide sequence: TGTGCCAGCAGCTATAGACAGGGGAGCACTGAAGCTTTCTTT.

This clonotype occurred a few times. The CDR3 coding sequence is TGTGCCAGCAGCGTTAGCGGGCTTACCTACAATGAGCAGTTCTTC. Translated, it gives CASSVSGLTYNEQFF. The chain joins TRBV9 to TRBJ2-1, with 7 nucleotides matching TRBD2. Germline values: CDR1 SGDLS, CDR2 YYNGEE. The CDR3 has 15 amino acids. Germline trimming cut 2 bases from V and 2 bases from J; bases unmatched to any gene: 4.

This chain connects TRBV5-1 to TRBJ2-2; D perhaps matches TRBD1 (6 bases). Between the trimmed V and J ends, which lost 9 bases and 3 bases, there was a span of 12 bases. Germline lookup yields CDR1 SGHRS and CDR2 YFSETQ. The CDR3 length is 13 residues. Here the CDR3 reads CATNRADTGELFF. DNA for the CDR3: TGCGCCACCAACAGGGCTGACACCGGGGAGCTGTTTTTT. The variable domain in full, with the rest retrieved from reference TRBV5-1 and TRBJ2-2, is KAGVTQTPRYLIKTRGQQVTLSCSPISGHRSVSWYQQTPGQGLQFLFEYFSETQRNKGNFPGRFSGRQFSNSRSEMNVSTLELGDSALYLCATNRADTGELFFGEGSRLTVL.

The V gene is TRBV27, the J gene TRBJ2-7; maybe TRBD1 (5 bases). V was pared by 7 bases and J by 2 bases, with 15 bases between. The CDR3 sequence is 14 residues long. The V gene's germline CDR1 is MNHEY and CDR2 SMNVEV (reference sequence). Here the CDR3 DNA reads TGTGCCAGCACCCGCCCCTCAGGGACCTACGAGCAGTACTTC. Protein product: CASTRPSGTYEQYF.

J is TRBJ2-5 and V is TRBV14; D is possibly TRBD2 (5 bases). Trimming pared 11 bases from V and 5 bases from J, leaving 18 bases between. The CDR3 covers 13 residues. Germline lookup yields CDR1 SGHDN and CDR2 FVKESK. The CDR3 sequence is CAVSRGYGETQYF. The CDR3 DNA reads as TGTGCCGTTAGCCGGGGATACGGGGAGACCCAGTACTTC.

This clonotype was recorded a few times. The chain is built from TRBV3-1 and TRBJ1-2, with TRBD1 as a possible D gene (5 bases). The CDR3 runs 12 residues. The germline V and J ends were trimmed by 2 bases and 4 bases, with 5 bases remaining between them. Germline V CDR1 and CDR2: LGHDT, YNNKEL (reference sequence). This chain's CDR3 is CASSQQGYGYTF. The CDR3, as DNA: TGTGCCAGCAGCCAACAGGGCTATGGCTACACCTTC.

This clonotype has at least ten counts. The chain couples TRBV7-9 to TRBJ2-3; D is uncertain. Germline V CDR1 and CDR2: SEHNR, FQNEAQ (reference sequence). Trimming cost V 5 bases and J 9 bases, with 9 bases left between them. There are 11 residues in the CDR3. The DNA of the CDR3 is TGTGCCAGCAGCGCTTTAGGAACGCAGTATTTT. Its translation is CASSALGTQYF.

This clonotype has only a few counts. The genes are TRBV11-2 and TRBJ2-3; maybe TRBD1 (6 bases). CDR3 size: 15 residues. Germline V gene sequence: CDR1 SGHAT, CDR2 FQNNGV. V lost 4 bases to trimming and J lost 1 base, with 12 bases between them. The CDR3 protein is CASSWGQGGTDTQYF. The DNA of the CDR3 is TGTGCCAGCAGCTGGGGGCAGGGAGGCACAGATACGCAGTATTTT.

This clonotype was detected only a few times. The chain uses TRBV27 and TRBJ2-7; 9 positions match TRBD1. From germline, CDR1 is MNHEY and CDR2 SMNVEV (reference sequence). The CDR3 has 13 residues. After removal of 5 bases from V and 5 bases from J, the junction contained 4 bases not matched to a gene. The CDR3 DNA reads TGTGCCAGCAGTGGGACAGGGAGACACGAGCAGTACTTC. Amino acid sequence: CASSGTGRHEQYF.

The CDR3 loop is CASSQEKAFF. DNA of the CDR3: TGTGCCAGCAGTCAGGAGAAAGCTTTCTTT. This chain uses TRBV12-3 or TRBV12-4 with TRBJ1-1; D call uncertain. This CDR3 region has 10 residues. Trimming took 5 bases from V and 9 from J, leaving 7 bases between them.

On this clonotype: The junction departs from the called germline gene at one end, perhaps through a read error. The rearrangement links TRBV15 to TRBJ2-5; D uncertain. The germline gives CDR1 LNHNV, CDR2 YYDKDF (reference sequence). The CDR3 has 14 residues. CDR3 amino acids: CATSRPMYQETQYF. DNA for the CDR3: TGCGCCACCAGCAGACCGATGTACCAAGAGACCCAGTACTTC. Full variable domain (remainder filled in from reference TRBV15 and TRBJ2-5): DAMVIQNPRYQVTQFGKPVTLSCSQTLNHNVMYWYQQKSSQAPKLLFHYYDKDFNNEADTPDNFQSRRPNTSFCFLDIRSPGLGDTAMYLCATSRPMYQETQYFGPGTRLLVL.

In this sample, this clonotype turned up a few times. The V gene is TRBV5-1, the J gene TRBJ1-2, with D possibly being TRBD1 (6 bases). CDR3 length equals 13 residues. Germline CDR1 reads SGHRS; CDR2 reads YFSETQ. V lost 5 bases and J 4 bases, leaving 12 bases between the germline ends. CDR3 protein: CASSQDSSYGYTF. As DNA, the CDR3 is TGCGCCAGCAGTCAGGACAGTTCCTATGGCTACACCTTC. Full variable domain (missing parts from reference TRBV5-1 and TRBJ1-2): KAGVTQTPRYLIKTRGQQVTLSCSPISGHRSVSWYQQTPGQGLQFLFEYFSETQRNKGNFPGRFSGRQFSNSRSEMNVSTLELGDSALYLCASSQDSSYGYTFGSGTRLTVV.

This clonotype was counted a few times. The rearrangement joins TRBV12-3 or TRBV12-4 to TRBJ2-2; TRBD1 matches 10 bases. This CDR3 contains 15 residues. The V gene end was trimmed by 5 bases and the J gene end by 6 bases; junction bases not matched to a gene: 6. The DNA of the CDR3 is TGTGCCAGCAGTCCCCGGACAGGGGGGGCCGGGGAGCTGTTTTTT. Protein sequence: CASSPRTGGAGELFF.

This chain uses TRBV7-9 with TRBJ2-1, with D unresolved. This CDR3 comprises 15 residues. Germline values: CDR1 SEHNR, CDR2 FQNEAQ (reference sequence). The ends were cut back, 5 bases at V and 0 bases at J, with 11 bases in the middle. This chain's CDR3 is CASSPFRYSYNEQFF. The CDR3 DNA sequence: TGTGCCAGCAGCCCTTTCAGGTACTCCTACAATGAGCAGTTCTTC.

This clonotype showed up many times. The chain joins TRBV12-3 or TRBV12-4 to TRBJ2-3; 10 positions match TRBD2. V shed 6 bases, J shed 0 bases, and the junction held 15 bases outside the gene matches. The CDR3 is 19 residues long. In nucleotides, the CDR3 is TGTGCCAGCAGCCCTACCACACCGGGACTAGCGTCTAGCACAGATACGCAGTATTTT. Its translation is CASSPTTPGLASSTDTQYF.